The entry below describes one TCR beta chain. Its antigen is not known. Assay used: immunoSEQ multiplex PCR; TCRdb lists only in-frame clones, some missing. Seen here are about 9,400 clones, roughly 70% observed once, and the top ten hold about 6.6%. The data were obtained in a study of early stage breast cancer tumors. Study-level information: Most of the 16 invasive tumors were ER+, PR+ and HER2-.

V lost 5 bases and J lost 4; bases outside the gene matches: 6. Germline loops: CDR1 SNHLY, CDR2 FYNNEI. This CDR3 region has 16 residues. Regarding the study as a whole: Comparing each tissue with blood distinguished tumor from normal in 14 of 16 patients.

V is TRBV2 and J is TRBJ2-2; TRBD2 agrees at 11 bases. This sequence was found in a person in their fifties with breast cancer. The sample comprised breast tumor tissue. CDR3: CASSPLAGGPTGELFF. CDR3 DNA: TGTGCCAGCAGTCCCCTAGCGGGAGGTCCCACCGGGGAGCTGTTTTTT.